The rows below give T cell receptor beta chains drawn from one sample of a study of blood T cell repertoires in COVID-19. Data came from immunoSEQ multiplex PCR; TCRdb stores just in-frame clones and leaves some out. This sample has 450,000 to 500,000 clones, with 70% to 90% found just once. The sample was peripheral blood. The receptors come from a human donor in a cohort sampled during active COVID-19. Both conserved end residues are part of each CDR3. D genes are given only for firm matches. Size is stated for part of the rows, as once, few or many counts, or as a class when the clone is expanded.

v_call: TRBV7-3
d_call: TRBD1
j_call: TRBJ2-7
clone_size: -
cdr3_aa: CASSLIAGQAQGPGQYF
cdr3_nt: TGTGCCAGCAGCTTAATCGCGGGCCAAGCACAGGGGCCCGGGCAGTACTTC

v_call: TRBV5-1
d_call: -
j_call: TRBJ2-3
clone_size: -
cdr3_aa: CASSSSYGTDTQYF
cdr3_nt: TGCGCCAGCAGCTCTAGTTACGGCACAGATACGCAGTATTTT

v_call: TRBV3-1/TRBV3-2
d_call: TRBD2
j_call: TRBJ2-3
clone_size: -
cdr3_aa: CASSQVSFTSGSTDTQYF
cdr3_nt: TGTGCCAGCAGCCAAGTAAGCTTCACTAGCGGAAGCACAGATACGCAGTATTTT

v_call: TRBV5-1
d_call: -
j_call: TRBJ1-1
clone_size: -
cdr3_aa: CASSLAPGAEAFF
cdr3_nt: TGCGCCAGCAGCTTGGCCCCGGGTGCTGAAGCTTTCTTT

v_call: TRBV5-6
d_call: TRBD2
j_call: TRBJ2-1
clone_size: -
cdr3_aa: CASSPLGLAGENNEQFF
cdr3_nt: TGTGCCAGCAGCCCTCTGGGACTAGCGGGAGAGAACAATGAGCAGTTCTTC

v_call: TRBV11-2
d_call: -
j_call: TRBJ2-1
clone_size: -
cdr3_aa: CASSSVAASLEQFF
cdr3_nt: TGTGCCAGCAGCTCCGTAGCGGCCAGCTTGGAACAGTTCTTC

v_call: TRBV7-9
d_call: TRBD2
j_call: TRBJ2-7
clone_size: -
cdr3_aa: CASSLGDSGHSYEQYF
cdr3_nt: TGTGCCAGCAGCTTAGGGGATAGCGGGCACTCCTACGAGCAGTACTTC

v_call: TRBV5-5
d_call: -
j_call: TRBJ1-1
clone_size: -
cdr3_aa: CASSFQGSTEAFF
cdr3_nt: TGTGCCAGCAGCTTTCAGGGGAGTACTGAAGCTTTCTTT

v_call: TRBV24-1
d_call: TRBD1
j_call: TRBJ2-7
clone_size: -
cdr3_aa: CATSDPAGTGAEQYF
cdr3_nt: TGTGCCACCAGTGATCCCGCCGGGACAGGGGCCGAGCAGTACTTC

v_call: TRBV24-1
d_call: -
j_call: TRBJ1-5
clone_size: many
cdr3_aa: CATSGGGGPQHF
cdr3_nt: TGTGCCACCAGTGGGGGAGGCGGGCCCCAGCATTTT

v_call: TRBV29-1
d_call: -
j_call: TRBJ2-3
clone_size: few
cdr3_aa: CSVGLGPDTQYF
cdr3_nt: TGCAGCGTTGGCTTGGGGCCAGATACGCAGTATTTT

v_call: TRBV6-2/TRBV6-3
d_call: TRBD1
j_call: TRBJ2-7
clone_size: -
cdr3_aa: CASSPLSSGQGYEQYF
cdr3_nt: TGTGCCAGCAGCCCTCTGTCGTCGGGACAGGGGTACGAGCAGTACTTC

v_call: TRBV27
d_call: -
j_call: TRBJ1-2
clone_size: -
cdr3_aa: CASSRYPPGRVYGYTF
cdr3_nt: TGTGCCAGCAGTCGATACCCGCCAGGGCGTGTTTATGGCTACACCTTC

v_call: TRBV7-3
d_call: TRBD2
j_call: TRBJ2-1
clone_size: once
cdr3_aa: CASSLGLADYNEQFF
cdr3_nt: TGTGCCAGCAGCTTGGGACTAGCGGATTACAATGAGCAGTTCTTC

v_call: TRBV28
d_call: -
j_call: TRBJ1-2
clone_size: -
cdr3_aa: CASSLTGTTYGYTF
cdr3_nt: TGTGCCAGCAGTCTAACCGGGACAACCTATGGCTACACCTTC

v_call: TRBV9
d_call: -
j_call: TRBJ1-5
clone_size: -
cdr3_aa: CASSYGGNQPQHF
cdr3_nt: TGTGCCAGCAGCTATGGGGGGAATCAGCCCCAGCATTTT

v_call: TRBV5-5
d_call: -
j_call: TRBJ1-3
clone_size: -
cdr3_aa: CASSLAGESIGSGNTIYF
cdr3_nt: TGTGCCAGCAGCTTGGCAGGGGAATCTATTGGCTCTGGAAACACCATATATTTT

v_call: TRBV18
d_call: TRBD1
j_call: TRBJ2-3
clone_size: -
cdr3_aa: CASSATGSTDTQYF
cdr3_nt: TGTGCCAGCTCAGCGACAGGGAGCACAGATACGCAGTATTTT

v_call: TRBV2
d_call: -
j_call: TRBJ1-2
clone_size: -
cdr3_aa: CASREQEYGYTF
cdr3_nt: TGTGCCAGCAGAGAACAAGAGTATGGCTACACCTTC

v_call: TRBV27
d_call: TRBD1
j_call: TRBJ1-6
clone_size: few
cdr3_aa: CASSFRQGAFSPLHF
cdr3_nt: TGTGCCAGCAGTTTCCGACAGGGGGCTTTTTCACCCCTCCACTTT

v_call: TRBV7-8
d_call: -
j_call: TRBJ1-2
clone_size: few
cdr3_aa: CASSFRQANYGYTF
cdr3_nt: TGTGCCAGCAGCTTCCGACAGGCTAACTATGGCTACACCTTC